These 24 T cell receptor beta chains were all obtained from the same sample, sequenced in a study of shared clonotypes between healthy human individuals. TCRdb's copy holds only in-frame clones and misses some; the assay was immunoSEQ multiplex PCR. This sample has about 1.1 million clones; around three quarters occur once, and the top ten carry 0.89%. The sequenced sample was memory CD4+ T cells from PBMCs. Stated subset: CD45RA-negative fraction. The receptors were gathered from a man younger than 30 in good health. Some clones in this sample may be carry-over from other donors' samples.

The chain is built from TRBV6-6 and TRBJ2-2; possibly TRBD1 for D (6 bases). The CDR3 extends over 15 amino acids. The germline V and J ends were trimmed by 4 bases and 2 bases, with 11 bases remaining between them. Germline CDR1 MNHNY, CDR2 SVGAGI (reference sequence). CDR3 sequence: CASSSQQGNTGELFF. The CDR3, as DNA: TGTGCCAGCAGTTCCCAACAGGGTAACACCGGGGAGCTGTTTTTT.

J is TRBJ1-4 and V is TRBV2, with 10 positions matching TRBD1. The trim removed 7 bases at V and 2 bases at J, leaving 7 bases unmatched. Germline CDR1 and CDR2: SNHLY and FYNNEI. The CDR3 length is 16 residues. Here the CDR3 DNA reads TGTGCCAGCAAAAGACAGGGGGCAGCCACTAATGAAAAACTGTTTTTT. Protein sequence: CASKRQGAATNEKLFF.

The CDR3 sequence is CATRASGLTEAFF. Here the CDR3 DNA reads TGTGCCACCAGGGCAAGTGGGCTAACTGAAGCTTTCTTT. The chain carries TRBV6-6 and TRBJ1-1, with TRBD1 as a possible D gene (5 bases). This CDR3 is 13 amino acids long. Deletions cut 10 bases from V and 5 bases from J, with 17 bases between. Germline loops: CDR1 MNHNY, CDR2 SVGAGI (reference sequence).

This chain uses TRBV7-9 with TRBJ1-4, with 8 bases lining up with TRBD1. The germline V gene has CDR1 SEHNR and CDR2 FQNEAQ (reference sequence). This CDR3 contains 13 residues. Germline trimming cut 0 bases from V and 17 bases from J; bases unmatched to any gene: 8. CDR3 nucleotides: TGTGCCAGCAGCTTAGCGGGCGAGACAGGGGCTTTTTTT. Amino acid sequence: CASSLAGETGAFF. Together with reference TRBV7-9 and TRBJ1-4, the CDR3 gives the full variable domain: DTGVSQNPRHKITKRGQNVTFRCDPISEHNRLYWYRQTLGQGPEFLTYFQNEAQLEKSRLLSDRFSAERPKGSFSTLEIQRTEQGDSAMYLCASSLAGETGAFFGSGTQLSVL.

The chain has TRBV28 and TRBJ2-7; 8 nucleotides agree with TRBD2. There are 16 residues in the CDR3. Germline CDR1 reads MDHEN; CDR2 reads SYDVKM. The V and J ends lost 2 bases and 3 bases, in that order; junction bases with no gene match: 9. CDR3 amino acids: CASSLGSGGNLYEQYF. In DNA form, the CDR3 reads TGTGCCAGCAGTTTAGGAAGCGGGGGCAACCTCTACGAGCAGTACTTC.

The rearrangement uses TRBV4-2 and TRBJ1-6; 7 nucleotides line up with TRBD1. Germline loops: CDR1 LGHNA, CDR2 YNFKEQ. This CDR3 has 15 residues. Losses at the gene ends were 2 bases for V and 7 bases for J; bases not matched to a gene: 5. For the CDR3, the DNA is TGTGCCAGCAGCCAACAGGGGGGATTAAATTCACCCCTCCACTTT. Protein: CASSQQGGLNSPLHF.

This chain joins TRBV4-3 and TRBJ2-7; D is unclear. The CDR3 runs 15 residues. The V end was cut by 4 bases, the J end by 0 bases, with 13 bases between. CDR1 is LGHNA and CDR2 is YSLEER in the germline V gene. The CDR3 is CASSLTWETSYEQYF. The CDR3 region has the DNA TGCGCCAGCAGCCTGACGTGGGAAACCTCCTACGAGCAGTACTTC.

V usage is TRBV7-2 and J usage is TRBJ1-4; no definite D call. The CDR3 runs 14 residues. V was clipped by 3 bases and J by 8 bases, with 13 bases between them. Germline V lookup: CDR1 SGHTA, CDR2 FQGNSA. Written as DNA, the CDR3 is TGTGCCAGCAGCTTCCGCGTCAACGCGGAAAAACTGTTTTTT. Encoded protein: CASSFRVNAEKLFF.

V is TRBV6-6 and J is TRBJ2-1; TRBD1 matches at 10 bases. After removal of 6 bases from V and 1 base from J, the junction contained 6 bases not matched to a gene. CDR1 MNHNY and CDR2 SVGAGI come from the germline V gene (reference sequence). The CDR3 is 16 residues long. The CDR3 loop is CASRPGQGVSYNEQFF. CDR3 DNA sequence: TGTGCCAGCAGACCCGGACAGGGGGTATCCTACAATGAGCAGTTCTTC.

The chain employs TRBV5-1 and TRBJ2-7; 7 bases fit TRBD1. V was pared by 4 bases and J by 2 bases, with 9 bases of the junction left unmatched. Germline CDR1 is SGHRS and CDR2 is YFSETQ. This CDR3 has 15 residues. The CDR3 DNA sequence: TGCGCCAGCAGCAACCCATCGGGACAGACCTACGAGCAGTACTTC. Protein product: CASSNPSGQTYEQYF.

The V call is TRBV5-4, the J call TRBJ1-5; D perhaps matches TRBD1 (6 bases). The CDR3 has 13 residues. V lost 4 bases and J lost 7, with 12 bases in between. Germline lookup yields CDR1 SGHNT and CDR2 YYREEE (reference sequence). CDR3 nucleotide sequence: TGTGCCAGCAGCCCAGGGGTCGGGCAGCCCCAGCATTTT. This translates into CASSPGVGQPQHF.

V and J are TRBV9 and TRBJ1-3; possibly TRBD1 for D (5 bases). CDR3 length: 12 amino acids. V was shortened by 3 bases and J by 5 bases, with 6 bases between the two germline ends. From germline, CDR1 is SGDLS and CDR2 YYNGEE. The CDR3, as DNA: TGTGCCAGCAGCGAGGACAGAAACACCATATATTTT. Its translation is CASSEDRNTIYF.

The chain is built from TRBV11-3 and TRBJ2-5; 7 bases map to TRBD1. Germline lookup yields CDR1 SGHNT and CDR2 YENEEA. V lost 5 bases to trimming and J lost 3 bases; unmatched junction nucleotides: 3. This CDR3 contains 13 residues. CDR3 nucleotide sequence: TGTGCCAGCAGCATCGACAGGGAAGAGACCCAGTACTTC. Its translation is CASSIDREETQYF.

This chain uses TRBV6-6 with TRBJ2-7, with D maybe TRBD1 (6 bases). The CDR3 runs to 14 residues. Germline V CDR1 and CDR2: MNHNY, SVGAGI (reference sequence). Between the trimmed V and J ends, which lost 7 bases and 4 bases, there was a span of 17 bases. The CDR3 coding sequence is TGTGCCAGCACCCAACCAGGGGCCACATACGAGCAGTACTTC. Translating it yields CASTQPGATYEQYF.

This clone has just one count. V usage is TRBV6-5 and J usage is TRBJ2-7; D is undetermined. Germline V gene sequence: CDR1 MNHEY, CDR2 SVGAGI. CDR3 length equals 14 residues. Trimming pared 7 bases from V and 4 bases from J, leaving 17 bases between. This CDR3 reads CASITGSDPYEQYF. The CDR3 DNA reads TGTGCCAGCATTACTGGATCGGATCCATACGAGCAGTACTTC.

The chain carries TRBV18 and TRBJ2-1; the D gene could be TRBD1 or TRBD2 (5 bases each). Germline V CDR1 and CDR2: KGHSH, LQKENI. V dropped 5 bases and J dropped 7 bases, with 21 bases sitting between them. This CDR3 contains 16 residues. The CDR3 protein is CASSKLATPEGNEQFF. The CDR3 DNA sequence: TGTGCCAGCTCAAAACTTGCCACGCCCGAGGGGAATGAGCAGTTCTTC. The full variable domain, its missing parts supplied by reference TRBV18 and TRBJ2-1, is NAGVMQNPRHLVRRRGQEARLRCSPMKGHSHVYWYRQLPEEGLKFMVYLQKENIIDESGMPKERFSAEFPKEGPSILRIQQVVRGDSAAYFCASSKLATPEGNEQFFGPGTRLTVL.

The chain couples TRBV4-1 to TRBJ2-1, with 11 bases identical to TRBD2. With 4 bases clipped from V and 6 bases from J, the junction kept 11 bases outside the gene matches. The germline V gene has CDR1 MGHRA and CDR2 YSYEKL. The CDR3 has 17 amino acids. DNA for the CDR3: TGCGCCAGCAGCCTCACCGGACTAGCGGGTGGCCCCAATGAGCAGTTCTTC. Protein sequence: CASSLTGLAGGPNEQFF.

This chain joins TRBV5-4 and TRBJ2-2; D uncertain. The V gene lost 4 bases and the J gene lost 1 base, with 8 bases spanning the gap. The CDR3 loop spans 14 amino acids. The germline CDR1 and CDR2 sequences are SGHNT and YYREEE (reference sequence). The CDR3 DNA follows: TGTGCCAGCAGCCCACCCGGGAACACCGGGGAGCTGTTTTTT. Translating it yields CASSPPGNTGELFF.

This chain links TRBV9 with TRBJ1-4, with D perhaps matching TRBD1 (5 bases). CDR3 length equals 14 residues. V dropped 3 bases and J dropped 7 bases, with 13 bases sitting between them. CDR1 is SGDLS and CDR2 is YYNGEE in the germline V gene. The CDR3 here is CASSERARVEKLFF. CDR3 DNA sequence: TGTGCCAGCAGCGAGAGGGCCAGGGTTGAAAAACTGTTTTTT.

The chain employs TRBV10-3 and TRBJ2-1; D may be TRBD2 (5 bases). The germline V gene has CDR1 ENHRY and CDR2 SYGVKD. Trimming took off 6 bases at V and 6 bases at J, with 12 bases between the two ends. The CDR3 has 13 amino acids. The CDR3 loop reads CAISTRLGNEQFF. CDR3 bases: TGTGCCATCAGCACTAGATTGGGCAATGAGCAGTTCTTC.

The rearrangement links TRBV28 to TRBJ2-4; 11 bases line up with TRBD2. With V trimmed by 6 bases and J by 9 bases, 7 bases remained unmatched. The length of the CDR3 is 14 residues. The germline V gene has CDR1 MDHEN and CDR2 SYDVKM. The CDR3 protein is CASRTSGNGFIQYF. CDR3 sequence (DNA): TGTGCCAGCAGGACTAGCGGGAATGGTTTCATTCAGTACTTC.

V usage is TRBV4-1 and J usage is TRBJ2-1; TRBD2 matches at 12 bases. After removal of 0 bases from V and 15 bases from J, the junction contained 18 bases not matched to a gene. This CDR3 is 18 amino acids long. CDR1 MGHRA and CDR2 YSYEKL come from the germline V gene. CDR3 loop: CASSQDPASGRVKGRAFF. In DNA, the CDR3 is TGCGCCAGCAGCCAAGATCCGGCTAGCGGGAGGGTTAAGGGTAGGGCGTTCTTC.

The CDR3 region is CASSYQQTGSNEQFF. CDR3 in DNA: TGCGCCAGCAGCTACCAGCAGACAGGGAGCAATGAGCAGTTCTTC. The chain joins TRBV5-1 to TRBJ2-1, with TRBD1 matching over 7 bases. The CDR3 is made up of 15 amino acids. The ends lost 3 bases at V and 6 bases at J; junction bases unmatched: 9. The V gene's germline CDR1 is SGHRS and CDR2 YFSETQ.

This clone occurred once. The V call is TRBV5-4, the J call TRBJ2-2; possible D gene TRBD2, 5 bases. V shed 2 bases and J shed 3 bases, with 17 bases lying between them. The CDR3 has 17 amino acids. Germline CDR1 reads SGHNT; CDR2 reads YYREEE (reference sequence). CDR3 loop: CASSLFKTGFHTGELFF. CDR3 coding DNA: TGTGCCAGCAGCTTATTTAAGACGGGGTTCCACACCGGGGAGCTGTTTTTT.